This TCR beta chain was observed in a study of CD8+ T cells in alopecia areata. General study points: The study found that many expanded lesional clones persisted in scalp and blood during tofacitinib. It was lesional scalp, especially alopecia totalis/universalis, that showed higher clonality than normal scalp.

The treatment: oral pan-JAK inhibitor, 5-10 mg twice daily. cDNA serving as the sequencing template came from extracted, reverse transcribed RNA. Repertoires were generated with immunoSEQ multiplex PCR, while TCRdb's copy carries only in-frame clones and drops some. The data hold approximately 100,000 clones, with roughly three fifths observed a single time. This clone has just a few counts. Its target is unknown. The sequence derives from a human donor with alopecia areata. The input for sequencing was CD8+ T cells sorted from blood, taken at roughly week 55, from a patient treated with tofacitinib.

CDR3 sequence (DNA): TGTGCCAGCAGTGAATCGGTTCCCGAGCAGTACTTC. Its translation: CASSESVPEQYF. This chain connects TRBV2 to TRBJ2-7; D gene uncertain. Trimming pared 2 bases from V and 6 bases from J, leaving 8 bases between. This CDR3 is built from 12 residues. CDR1 and CDR2 from the germline V gene are SNHLY and FYNNEI.